These 20 T cell receptor beta chains came from one sample sequenced in a study of response to subunit inactivated influenza vaccine. TCRdb itself ran the RT-PCR reads through MiXCR, one entry per CDR3 protein. Of roughly 760,000 distinct CDR3 sequences in the sample, 21% were seen once. The sequenced sample was PBMCs from blood, obtained around 5 days after vaccination. These receptors came from a man between 50 and 59 years old who received an inactivated influenza vaccine.

This CDR3 is CASSLEFRASGRNEQFF. Written as DNA, the CDR3 is TGTGCCAGCAGCTTAGAATTCAGGGCTAGCGGGCGGAATGAGCAGTTCTTC. The chain recombines TRBV7-7 with TRBJ2-1; 8 bases align to TRBD2. The V gene end was trimmed by 1 base and the J gene end by 7 bases; junction bases not matched to a gene: 12. The CDR3 is 17 residues long. Germline V CDR1 and CDR2: SSHAT, FNYEAQ (reference sequence).

This rearrangement joins TRBV20-1 to TRBJ2-1; D possibly corresponds to TRBD1 (6 bases). With 7 bases removed from V and 8 bases from J, the gap between germline ends came to 21 bases. In germline, CDR1 is DFQATT, CDR2 SNEGSKA (reference sequence). The CDR3 consists of 14 residues. This chain's CDR3 is CSGRRGRAMYEQFF. CDR3 sequence (DNA): TGCAGTGGTCGCAGGGGTAGAGCTATGTATGAGCAGTTCTTC.

There are a few counts of this clonotype. This rearrangement joins TRBV2 to TRBJ2-1, with D possibly being TRBD1 (7 bases). Between the trimmed V and J ends, which lost 3 bases and 6 bases, there was a span of 18 bases. The germline V gene encodes CDR1 SNHLY and CDR2 FYNNEI. This CDR3 is built from 16 residues. CDR3 sequence reads: CASSDRRQGLGNEQFF. DNA for the CDR3: TGTGCCAGCAGTGACAGGAGACAGGGACTGGGCAATGAGCAGTTCTTC.

This clonotype occurred a few times. V usage is TRBV29-1 and J usage is TRBJ2-1, with a possible D match to TRBD1 (5 bases). CDR3 size: 14 residues. The V end lost 7 bases, the J end lost 0 bases, and 13 bases lay between the germline ends. Per the germline V gene, CDR1 is SQVTM and CDR2 is ANQGSEA. CDR3 DNA: TGCAGCGGGGCTCACAGGTCCTCCTACAATGAGCAGTTCTTC. This codes for CSGAHRSSYNEQFF.

This clonotype was seen only a few times. The rearrangement joins TRBV29-1 to TRBJ1-2, with 7 bases identical to TRBD1. V lost 6 bases to trimming and J lost 4 bases; unmatched junction nucleotides: 11. The germline gives CDR1 SQVTM, CDR2 ANQGSEA. This CDR3 is built from 14 residues. CDR3 sequence reads: CSVKGTESVYGYTF. In nucleotides, the CDR3 is TGCAGCGTCAAAGGGACAGAATCTGTCTATGGCTACACCTTC.

CDR3 DNA: TGCGCCAGCAGCCAAGTAATGACGGCGAACTATGGCTACACCTTC. This gives the protein CASSQVMTANYGYTF. V gene TRBV4-1 combines with J gene TRBJ1-2; D is unclear. The CDR3 totals 15 residues. The germline CDR1 and CDR2 sequences are MGHRA and YSYEKL. V was trimmed by 1 base and J by 2 bases, leaving 11 bases between them.

The genes are TRBV12-3 or TRBV12-4 and TRBJ2-7, with D perhaps TRBD1 (5 bases). The V and J ends lost 5 bases and 4 bases respectively, with 12 bases between them. The CDR3 loop spans 13 amino acids. The DNA for the CDR3 is TGTGCCAGCAGTACTGGTAAGGGGTACGAGCAGTACTTC. Protein: CASSTGKGYEQYF.

The chain combines TRBV4-2 with TRBJ2-6, with D uncertain. This CDR3 spans 17 amino acids. Germline V gives CDR1 LGHNA, CDR2 YNFKEQ. Trimming took 0 bases from V and 0 from J, leaving 9 bases between them. CDR3: CASSQEPPSSGANVLTF. The CDR3, as DNA: TGTGCCAGCAGCCAAGAACCTCCCAGCTCTGGGGCCAACGTCCTGACTTTC.

This clonotype was observed a few times. The rearrangement uses TRBV4-1 and TRBJ2-2, with 7 positions matching TRBD2. The CDR3 runs 16 residues. V lost 0 bases and J lost 4; bases outside the gene matches: 5. Germline CDR1 and CDR2: MGHRA and YSYEKL. CDR3 loop: CASSQEAGISTGELFF. The CDR3 bases are TGCGCCAGCAGCCAAGAAGCGGGAATAAGCACCGGGGAGCTGTTTTTT.

The chain carries TRBV20-1 and TRBJ2-1; D is unclear. Trimming shortened V by 3 bases and J by 7 bases, and 16 bases separated the two germline ends. The CDR3 runs to 14 residues. Germline V lookup: CDR1 DFQATT, CDR2 SNEGSKA (reference sequence). The CDR3 nucleotides are TGCAGTGCTAGTTCGTCCGGGTTTTGGAATGAGCAGTTCTTC. This translates into CSASSSGFWNEQFF.

The sample holds a few counts of this clonotype. This rearrangement joins TRBV4-3 to TRBJ2-1; 8 bases match TRBD2. There are 16 residues in the CDR3. The germline V gene encodes CDR1 LGHNA and CDR2 YSLEER. With V trimmed by 2 bases and J by 3 bases, 6 bases remained unmatched. The CDR3 protein is CASSQLTGGFYNEQFF. DNA of the CDR3: TGCGCCAGCAGCCAACTCACGGGGGGGTTCTACAATGAGCAGTTCTTC.

There are many counts of this clonotype. This chain links TRBV5-1 with TRBJ2-1, with TRBD1 as a possible D gene (5 bases). The CDR3 is made up of 17 amino acids. Deletions cut 0 bases from V and 3 bases from J, with 16 bases between. CDR1 SGHRS and CDR2 YFSETQ come from the germline V gene. The CDR3 nucleotides are TGCGCCAGCAGCTTGGACGCCCAGGGTGACGTCTACAATGAGCAGTTCTTC. As protein: CASSLDAQGDVYNEQFF.

The chain carries TRBV6-2 or TRBV6-3 and TRBJ2-3; D gene uncertain. V lost 6 bases and J lost 6, with 7 bases in between. The V gene's germline CDR1 is MNHEY and CDR2 SVGEGT. CDR3 length: 11 amino acids. CDR3 nucleotide sequence: TGTGCCAGCAGAGCTCGGGATACGCAGTATTTT. Encoded protein: CASRARDTQYF.

This clonotype was recorded a few times. The chain uses TRBV20-1 and TRBJ1-3, with D hard to call. The V gene lost 0 bases and the J gene lost 1 base, with 7 bases spanning the gap. The V gene's germline CDR1 is DFQATT and CDR2 SNEGSKA (reference sequence). This CDR3 is built from 14 residues. The CDR3 reads CSARDPESGNTIYF. DNA of the CDR3: TGCAGTGCTAGAGATCCCGAGTCTGGAAACACCATATATTTT.

DNA of the CDR3: TGTGCCAGCAGCTTGTGGGACAGGGGCACAGATACGCAGTATTTT. Translating it yields CASSLWDRGTDTQYF. The rearrangement uses TRBV5-6 and TRBJ2-3, with TRBD1 identical over 9 bases. Trimming cost V 1 base and J 1 base; bases outside gene matches: 1. This CDR3 comprises 15 residues. Germline V gene sequence: CDR1 SGHDT, CDR2 YYEEEE. Combining the CDR3 with reference TRBV5-6 and TRBJ2-3 gives the whole variable domain DAGVTQSPTHLIKTRGQQVTLRCSPKSGHDTVSWYQQALGQGPQFIFQYYEEEERQRGNFPDRFSGHQFPNYSSELNVNALLLGDSALYLCASSLWDRGTDTQYFGPGTRLTVL.

This clonotype was counted ten times or more. The chain combines TRBV12-3 or TRBV12-4 with TRBJ2-3, with 7 nucleotides matching TRBD2. CDR3 length: 16 amino acids. The trim removed 5 bases at V and 2 bases at J, leaving 10 bases unmatched. CDR3 sequence: CASSPGTSDLTDTQYF. The CDR3 nucleotides read TGTGCCAGCAGTCCCGGAACTAGCGACCTCACAGATACGCAGTATTTT.

With respect to this clonotype: A junction boundary mismatches the germline segment, possibly from a read error. This chain links TRBV5-1 with TRBJ1-2, with 7 positions matching TRBD1. The CDR3 runs 15 residues. The germline V gene has CDR1 SGHRS and CDR2 YFSETQ. CDR3 region: CASSSVEGANYGHTF. The CDR3 DNA sequence: TGCGCCAGCAGCAGTGTGGAGGGGGCGAACTATGGCCACACCTTC.

This chain uses TRBV7-8 with TRBJ1-1; 7 bases agree with TRBD1. This CDR3 comprises 15 residues. V lost 5 bases to trimming and J lost 4 bases; unmatched junction nucleotides: 10. Germline V gives CDR1 SGHVS, CDR2 FQNEAQ. The CDR3 DNA sequence: TGTGCCAGCAGCCTACAAGAAGACAGGGTCACTGAAGCTTTCTTT. It is translated as CASSLQEDRVTEAFF.

The chain has TRBV6-2 or TRBV6-3 and TRBJ2-1; D might be TRBD2 (6 bases). The ends were cut back, 2 bases at V and 0 bases at J, with 8 bases in the middle. Per germline, CDR1 MNHEY and CDR2 SVGEGT. CDR3 length: 15 residues. The CDR3 sequence is CASSYVGSSYNEQFF. CDR3 bases: TGTGCCAGCAGTTACGTCGGGAGCTCCTACAATGAGCAGTTCTTC.

This clonotype appeared a few times. The CDR3 loop reads CSAEGASANGYTF. The CDR3 region has the DNA TGCAGCGCCGAGGGGGCGAGTGCAAATGGCTACACCTTC. The chain combines TRBV29-1 with TRBJ1-2; 7 bases agree with TRBD1. This CDR3 is 13 amino acids long. Germline values: CDR1 SQVTM, CDR2 ANQGSEA. With 7 bases clipped from V and 6 bases from J, the junction kept 11 bases outside the gene matches.